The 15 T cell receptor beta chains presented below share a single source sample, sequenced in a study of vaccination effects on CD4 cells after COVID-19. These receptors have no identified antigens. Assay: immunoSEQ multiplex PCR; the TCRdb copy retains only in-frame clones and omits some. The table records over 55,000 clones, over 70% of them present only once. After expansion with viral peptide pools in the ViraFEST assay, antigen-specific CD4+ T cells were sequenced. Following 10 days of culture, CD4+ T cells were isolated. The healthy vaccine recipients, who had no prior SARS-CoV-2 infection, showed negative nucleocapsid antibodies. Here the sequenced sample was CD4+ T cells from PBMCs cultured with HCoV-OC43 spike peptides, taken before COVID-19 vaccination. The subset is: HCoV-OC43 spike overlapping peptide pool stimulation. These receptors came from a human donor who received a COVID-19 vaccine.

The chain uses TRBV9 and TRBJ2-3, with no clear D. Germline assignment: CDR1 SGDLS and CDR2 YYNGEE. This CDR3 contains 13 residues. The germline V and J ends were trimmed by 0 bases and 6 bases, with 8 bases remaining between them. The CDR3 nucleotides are TGTGCCAGCAGCGTAGGACCCCCCGATACGCAGTATTTT. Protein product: CASSVGPPDTQYF. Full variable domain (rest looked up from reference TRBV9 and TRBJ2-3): DSGVTQTPKHLITATGQRVTLRCSPRSGDLSVYWYQQSLDQGLQFLIQYYNGEERAKGNILERFSAQQFPDLHSELNLSSLELGDSALYFCASSVGPPDTQYFGPGTRLTVL.

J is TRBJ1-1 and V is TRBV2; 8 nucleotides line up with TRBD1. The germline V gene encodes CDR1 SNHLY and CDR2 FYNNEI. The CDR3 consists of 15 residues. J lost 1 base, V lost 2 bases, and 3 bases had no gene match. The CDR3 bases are TGTGCCAGCAGTGAAATTGACAGGGGGAACACTGAAGCTTTCTTT. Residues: CASSEIDRGNTEAFF. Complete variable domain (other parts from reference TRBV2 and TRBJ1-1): EPEVTQTPSHQVTQMGQEVILRCVPISNHLYFYWYRQILGQKVEFLVSFYNNEISEKSEIFDDQFSVERPDGSNFTLKIRSTKLEDSAMYFCASSEIDRGNTEAFFGQGTRLTVV.

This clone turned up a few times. The CDR3: CASSFLAGGDSYEQYV. CDR3 DNA sequence: TGTGCCAGCAGCTTTCTAGCGGGGGGGGACTCCTACGAGCAGTACGTC. V is TRBV7-3 and J is TRBJ2-7; 12 bases are shared with TRBD2. Germline assignment: CDR1 SGHTA and CDR2 FQGTGA. The length of the CDR3 is 16 residues. Germline trimming cut 3 bases from V and 0 bases from J; bases unmatched to any gene: 3.

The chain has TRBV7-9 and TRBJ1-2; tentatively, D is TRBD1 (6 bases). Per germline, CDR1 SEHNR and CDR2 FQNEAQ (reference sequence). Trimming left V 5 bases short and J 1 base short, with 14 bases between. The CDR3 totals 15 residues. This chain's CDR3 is CASSRDRLLNYGYTF. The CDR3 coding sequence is TGTGCCAGCAGCCGAGACAGGCTTCTTAACTATGGCTACACCTTC.

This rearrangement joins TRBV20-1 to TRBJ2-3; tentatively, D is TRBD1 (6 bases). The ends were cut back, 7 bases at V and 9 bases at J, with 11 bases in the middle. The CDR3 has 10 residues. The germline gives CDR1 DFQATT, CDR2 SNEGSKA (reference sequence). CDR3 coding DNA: TGCAGTGGGATACAGGGAACGCAGTATTTT. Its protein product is CSGIQGTQYF.

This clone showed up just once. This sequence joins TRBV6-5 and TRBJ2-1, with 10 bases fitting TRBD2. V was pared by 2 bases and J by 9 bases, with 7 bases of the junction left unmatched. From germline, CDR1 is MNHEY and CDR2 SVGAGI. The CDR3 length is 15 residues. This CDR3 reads CASSYLRAGGGEQFF. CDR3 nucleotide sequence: TGTGCCAGCAGTTACCTGCGAGCGGGGGGGGGTGAGCAGTTCTTC.

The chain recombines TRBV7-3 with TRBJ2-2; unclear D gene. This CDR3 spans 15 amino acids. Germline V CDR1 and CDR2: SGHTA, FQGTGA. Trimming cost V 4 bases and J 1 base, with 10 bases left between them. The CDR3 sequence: CASSSIHENTGELFF. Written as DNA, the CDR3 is TGTGCCAGCAGCTCAATACACGAGAACACCGGGGAGCTGTTTTTT.

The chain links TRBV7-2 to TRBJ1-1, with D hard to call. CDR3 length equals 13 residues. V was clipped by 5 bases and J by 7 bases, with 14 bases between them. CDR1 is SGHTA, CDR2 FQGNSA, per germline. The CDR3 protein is CASSTQHGLEAFF. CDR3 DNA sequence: TGTGCCAGCAGCACCCAACACGGCCTTGAAGCTTTCTTT.

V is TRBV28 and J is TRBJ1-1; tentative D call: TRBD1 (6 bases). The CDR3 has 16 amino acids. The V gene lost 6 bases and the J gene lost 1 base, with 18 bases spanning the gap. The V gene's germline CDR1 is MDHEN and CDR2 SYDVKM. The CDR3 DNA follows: TGTGCCAGCAGCGGGAGAAGGGGGTTACAGAACACTGAAGCTTTCTTT. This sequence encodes CASSGRRGLQNTEAFF.

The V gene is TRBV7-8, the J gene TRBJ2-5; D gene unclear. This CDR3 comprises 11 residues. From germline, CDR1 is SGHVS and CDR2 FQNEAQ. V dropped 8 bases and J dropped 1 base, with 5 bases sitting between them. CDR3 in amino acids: CASAVQETQYF. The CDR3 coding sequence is TGTGCCAGCGCAGTCCAAGAGACCCAGTACTTC.

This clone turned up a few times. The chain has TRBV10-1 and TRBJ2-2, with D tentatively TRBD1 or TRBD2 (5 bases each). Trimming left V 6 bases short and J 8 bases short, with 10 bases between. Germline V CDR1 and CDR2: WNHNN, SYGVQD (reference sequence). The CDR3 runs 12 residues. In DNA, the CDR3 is TGCGCCAGCAGGACGGGGCCTGGGGAGCTGTTTTTT. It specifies CASRTGPGELFF.

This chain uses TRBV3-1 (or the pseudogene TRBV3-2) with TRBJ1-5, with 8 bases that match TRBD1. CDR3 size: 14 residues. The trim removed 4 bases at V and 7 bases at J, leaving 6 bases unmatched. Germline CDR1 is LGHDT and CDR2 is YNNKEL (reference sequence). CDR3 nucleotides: TGTGCCAGCAGCCTACAGGGGGGAGACCAGCCCCAGCATTTT. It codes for CASSLQGGDQPQHF.

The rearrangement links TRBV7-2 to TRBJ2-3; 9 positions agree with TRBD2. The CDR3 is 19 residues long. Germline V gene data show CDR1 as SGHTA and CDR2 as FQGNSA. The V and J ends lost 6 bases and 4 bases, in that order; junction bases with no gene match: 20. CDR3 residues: CASRASIGIAGDNADTQYF. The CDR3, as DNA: TGTGCCAGCAGAGCCTCCATAGGGATAGCGGGGGATAATGCAGATACGCAGTATTTT.

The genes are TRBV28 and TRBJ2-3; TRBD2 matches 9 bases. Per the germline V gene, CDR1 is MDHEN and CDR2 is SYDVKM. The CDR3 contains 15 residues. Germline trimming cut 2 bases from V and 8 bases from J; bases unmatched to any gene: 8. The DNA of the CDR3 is TGTGCCAGCAGTTTAACTCGCGGGGGGGCGGGTACGCAGTATTTT. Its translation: CASSLTRGGAGTQYF.

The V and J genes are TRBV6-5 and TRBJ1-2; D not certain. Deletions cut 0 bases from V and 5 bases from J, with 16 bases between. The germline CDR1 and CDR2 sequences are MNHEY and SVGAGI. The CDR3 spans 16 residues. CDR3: CASSYSLQSGGYGYTF. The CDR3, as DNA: TGTGCCAGCAGTTACTCCCTCCAGTCTGGAGGATATGGCTACACCTTC.